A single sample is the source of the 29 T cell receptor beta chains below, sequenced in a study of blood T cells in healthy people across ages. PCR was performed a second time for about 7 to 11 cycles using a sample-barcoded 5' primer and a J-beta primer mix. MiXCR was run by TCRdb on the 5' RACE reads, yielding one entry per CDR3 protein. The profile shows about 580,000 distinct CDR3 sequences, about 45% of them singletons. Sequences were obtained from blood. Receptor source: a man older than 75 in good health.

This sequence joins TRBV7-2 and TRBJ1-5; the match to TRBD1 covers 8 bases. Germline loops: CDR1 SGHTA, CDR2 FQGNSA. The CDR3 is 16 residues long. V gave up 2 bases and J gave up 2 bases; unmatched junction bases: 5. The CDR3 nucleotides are TGTGCCAGCAGCTTATTTTCGGGACAGGGCAATCAGCCCCAGCATTTT. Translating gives CASSLFSGQGNQPQHF. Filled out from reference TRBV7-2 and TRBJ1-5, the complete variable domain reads GAGVSQSPSNKVTEKGKDVELRCDPISGHTALYWYRQSLGQGLEFLIYFQGNSAPDKSGLPSDRFSAERTGGSVSTLTIQRTQQEDSAVYLCASSLFSGQGNQPQHFGDGTRLSIL.

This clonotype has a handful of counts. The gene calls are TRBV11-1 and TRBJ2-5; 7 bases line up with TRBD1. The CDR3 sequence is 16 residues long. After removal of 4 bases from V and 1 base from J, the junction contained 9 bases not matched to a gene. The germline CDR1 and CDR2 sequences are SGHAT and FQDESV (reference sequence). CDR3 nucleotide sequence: TGTGCCAGCAGCTCTCGACAGGGAAGTAGCCAAGAGACCCAGTACTTC. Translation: CASSSRQGSSQETQYF.

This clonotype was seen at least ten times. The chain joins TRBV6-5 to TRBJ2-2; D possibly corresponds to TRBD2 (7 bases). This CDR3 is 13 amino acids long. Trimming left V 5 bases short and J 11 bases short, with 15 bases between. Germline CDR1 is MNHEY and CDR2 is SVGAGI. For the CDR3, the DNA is TGTGCCAGCAGTCGGGGGGCAGGGCCCGAGCTGTTTTTT. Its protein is CASSRGAGPELFF.

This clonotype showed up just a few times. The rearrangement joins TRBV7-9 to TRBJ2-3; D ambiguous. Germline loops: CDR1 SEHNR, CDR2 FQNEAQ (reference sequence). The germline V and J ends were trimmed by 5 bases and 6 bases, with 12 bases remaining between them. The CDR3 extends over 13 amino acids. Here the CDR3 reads CASSLVGHDTQYF. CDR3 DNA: TGTGCCAGCAGCCTCGTTGGGCATGATACGCAGTATTTT.

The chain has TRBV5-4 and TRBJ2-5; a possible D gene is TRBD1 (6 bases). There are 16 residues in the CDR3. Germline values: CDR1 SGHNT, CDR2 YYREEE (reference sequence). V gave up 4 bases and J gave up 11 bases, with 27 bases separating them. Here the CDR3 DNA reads TGTGCCAGCAGCCCAGAGGGACCGGGACAACCTTGGGAGCAGTACTTC. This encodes CASSPEGPGQPWEQYF.

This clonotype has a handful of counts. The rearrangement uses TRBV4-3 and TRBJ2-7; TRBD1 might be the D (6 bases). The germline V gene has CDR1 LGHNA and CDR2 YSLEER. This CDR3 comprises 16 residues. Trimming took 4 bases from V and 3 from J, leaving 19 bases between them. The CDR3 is CASSLPHRAVVYEQYF. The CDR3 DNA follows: TGCGCCAGCAGCCTTCCCCACAGGGCTGTCGTCTACGAGCAGTACTTC.

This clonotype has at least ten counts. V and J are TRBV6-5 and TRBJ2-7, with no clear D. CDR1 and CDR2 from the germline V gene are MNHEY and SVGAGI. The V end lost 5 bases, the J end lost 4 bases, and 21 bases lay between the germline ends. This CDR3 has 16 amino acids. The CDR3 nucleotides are TGTGCCAGCAGTCGACGGTTCCAAAGGGTGATTTACGAGCAGTACTTC. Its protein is CASSRRFQRVIYEQYF.

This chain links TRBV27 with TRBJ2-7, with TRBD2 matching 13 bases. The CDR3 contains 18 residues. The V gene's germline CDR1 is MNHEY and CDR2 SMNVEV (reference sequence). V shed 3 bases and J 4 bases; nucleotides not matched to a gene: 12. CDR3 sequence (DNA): TGTGCCAGCAGTTTGCGCTCTTCACTAGCGGGAGGGCCTTACGAGCAGTACTTC. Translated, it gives CASSLRSSLAGGPYEQYF.

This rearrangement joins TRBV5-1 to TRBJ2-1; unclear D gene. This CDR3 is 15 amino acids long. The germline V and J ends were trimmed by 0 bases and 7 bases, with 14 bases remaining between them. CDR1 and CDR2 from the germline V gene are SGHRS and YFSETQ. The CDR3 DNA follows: TGCGCCAGCAGCTTGGAGAGTACCAGTTGGAATGAGCAGTTCTTC. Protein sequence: CASSLESTSWNEQFF.

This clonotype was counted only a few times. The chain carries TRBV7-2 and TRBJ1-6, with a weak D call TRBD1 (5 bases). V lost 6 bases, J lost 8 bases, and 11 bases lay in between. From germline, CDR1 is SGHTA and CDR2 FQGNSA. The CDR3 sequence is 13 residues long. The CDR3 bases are TGTGCCAGCAGGAGCCAGGGAGATTCACCCCTCCACTTT. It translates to CASRSQGDSPLHF.

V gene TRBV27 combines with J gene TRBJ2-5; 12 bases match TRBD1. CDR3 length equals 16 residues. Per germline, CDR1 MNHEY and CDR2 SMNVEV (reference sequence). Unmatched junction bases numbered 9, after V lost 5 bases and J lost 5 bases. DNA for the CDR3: TGTGCCAGCAGTACGACCGGGACAGGGGGCATTGAGACCCAGTACTTC. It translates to CASSTTGTGGIETQYF.

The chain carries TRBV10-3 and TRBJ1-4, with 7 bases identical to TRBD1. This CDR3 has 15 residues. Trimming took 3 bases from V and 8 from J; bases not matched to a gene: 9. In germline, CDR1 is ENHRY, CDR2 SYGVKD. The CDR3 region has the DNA TGTGCCATCAGTGATGACAGGGAAAGAGGAGAAAAACTGTTTTTT. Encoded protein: CAISDDRERGEKLFF.

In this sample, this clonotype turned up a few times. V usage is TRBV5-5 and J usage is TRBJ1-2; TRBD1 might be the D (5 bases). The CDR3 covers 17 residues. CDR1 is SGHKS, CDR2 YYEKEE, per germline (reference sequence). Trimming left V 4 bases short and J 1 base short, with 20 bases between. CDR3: CASSPSSGRMDNYGYTF. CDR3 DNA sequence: TGTGCCAGCAGCCCCTCATCAGGGAGAATGGATAACTATGGCTACACCTTC.

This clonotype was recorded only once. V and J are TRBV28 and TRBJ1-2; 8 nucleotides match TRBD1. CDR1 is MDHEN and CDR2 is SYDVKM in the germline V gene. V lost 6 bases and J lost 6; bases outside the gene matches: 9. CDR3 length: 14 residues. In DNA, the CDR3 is TGTGCCAGCAGATCGACCGGGACAGGCAATGGCTACACCTTC. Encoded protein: CASRSTGTGNGYTF.

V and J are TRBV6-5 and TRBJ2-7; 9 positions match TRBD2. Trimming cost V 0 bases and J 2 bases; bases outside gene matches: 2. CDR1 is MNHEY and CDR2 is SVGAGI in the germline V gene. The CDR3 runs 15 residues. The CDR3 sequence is CASSYSASGTYEQYF. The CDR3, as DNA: TGTGCCAGCAGTTACTCTGCTAGCGGGACCTACGAGCAGTACTTC.

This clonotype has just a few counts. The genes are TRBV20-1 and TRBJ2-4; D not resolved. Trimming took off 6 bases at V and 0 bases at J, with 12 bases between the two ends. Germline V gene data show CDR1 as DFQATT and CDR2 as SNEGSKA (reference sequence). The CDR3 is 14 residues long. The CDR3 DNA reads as TGCAGTGCAAAATTAAGCTTAGCCAAAAACATTCAGTACTTC. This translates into CSAKLSLAKNIQYF.

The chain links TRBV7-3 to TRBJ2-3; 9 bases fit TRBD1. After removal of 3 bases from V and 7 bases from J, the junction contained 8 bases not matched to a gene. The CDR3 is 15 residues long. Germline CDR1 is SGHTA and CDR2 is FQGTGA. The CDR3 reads CASSFSPQGANTQYF. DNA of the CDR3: TGTGCCAGCAGCTTTTCTCCACAGGGGGCAAATACGCAGTATTTT.

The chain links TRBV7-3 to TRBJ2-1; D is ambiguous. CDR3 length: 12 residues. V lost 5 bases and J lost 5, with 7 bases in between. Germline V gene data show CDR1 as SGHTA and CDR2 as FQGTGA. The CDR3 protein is CASSERNNEQFF. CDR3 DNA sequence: TGTGCCAGCAGCGAACGCAACAATGAGCAGTTCTTC.

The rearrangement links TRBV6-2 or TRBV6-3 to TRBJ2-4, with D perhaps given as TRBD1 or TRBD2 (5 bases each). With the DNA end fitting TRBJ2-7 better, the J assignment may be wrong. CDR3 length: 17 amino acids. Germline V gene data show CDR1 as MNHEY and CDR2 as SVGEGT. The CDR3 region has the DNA TGTGCCAGCAGCCTTTCACACGGGACGAGCGCAACCTACGAGCAGTACTTC. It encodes CASSLSHGTSATYEQYF.

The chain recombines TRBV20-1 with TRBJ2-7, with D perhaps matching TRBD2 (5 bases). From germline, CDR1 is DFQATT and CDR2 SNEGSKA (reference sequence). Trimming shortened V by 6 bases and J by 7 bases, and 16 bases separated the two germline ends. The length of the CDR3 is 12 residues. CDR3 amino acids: CSARFLADEQYF. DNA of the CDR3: TGCAGTGCAAGGTTTCTAGCTGATGAGCAGTACTTC.

CDR3 DNA: TGTGCCAGCAGCCACGCGGAAGGAAACACCATATATTTT. Translated, it gives CASSHAEGNTIYF. The rearrangement joins TRBV7-2 to TRBJ1-3; unclear D gene. CDR3 length: 13 amino acids. V was pared by 5 bases and J by 4 bases, with 9 bases between. CDR1 is SGHTA, CDR2 FQGNSA, per germline.

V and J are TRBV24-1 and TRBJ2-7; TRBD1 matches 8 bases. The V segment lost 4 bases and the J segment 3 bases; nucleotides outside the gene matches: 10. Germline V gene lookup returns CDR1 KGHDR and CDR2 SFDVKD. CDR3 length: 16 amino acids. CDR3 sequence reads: CATSEPTGTGVYEQYF. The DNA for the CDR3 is TGTGCCACCAGTGAACCGACCGGGACAGGAGTCTACGAGCAGTACTTC.

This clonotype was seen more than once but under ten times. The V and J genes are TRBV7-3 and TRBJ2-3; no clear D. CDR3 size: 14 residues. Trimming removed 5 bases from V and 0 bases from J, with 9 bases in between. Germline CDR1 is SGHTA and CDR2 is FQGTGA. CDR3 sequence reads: CASSLHSSTDTQYF. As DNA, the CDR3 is TGTGCCAGCAGCCTACATTCCAGCACAGATACGCAGTATTTT.

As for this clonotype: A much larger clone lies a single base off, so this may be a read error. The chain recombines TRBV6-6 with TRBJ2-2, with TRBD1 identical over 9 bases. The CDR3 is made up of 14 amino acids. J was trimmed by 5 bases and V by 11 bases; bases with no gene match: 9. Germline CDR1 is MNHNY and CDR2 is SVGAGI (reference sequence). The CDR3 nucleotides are TGTGCCGGCATATCGACAGGGGGAACCGGGGAGCTGTTTTTT. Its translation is CAGISTGGTGELFF.

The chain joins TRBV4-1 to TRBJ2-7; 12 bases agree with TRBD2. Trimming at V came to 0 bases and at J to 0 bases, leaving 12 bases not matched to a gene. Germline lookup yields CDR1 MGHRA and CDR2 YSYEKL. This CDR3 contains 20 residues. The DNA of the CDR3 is TGCGCCAGCAGCCAAGAACCGGGACTAGCGGGTGTTACCAACTCCTACGAGCAGTACTTC. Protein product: CASSQEPGLAGVTNSYEQYF.

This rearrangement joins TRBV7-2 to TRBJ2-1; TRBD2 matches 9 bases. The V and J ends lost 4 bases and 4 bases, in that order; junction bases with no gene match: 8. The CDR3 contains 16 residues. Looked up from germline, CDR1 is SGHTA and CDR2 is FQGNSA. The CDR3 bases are TGTGCCAGCAGCTCCTCAGCGGGGGGATTTTACAATGAGCAGTTCTTC. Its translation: CASSSSAGGFYNEQFF.

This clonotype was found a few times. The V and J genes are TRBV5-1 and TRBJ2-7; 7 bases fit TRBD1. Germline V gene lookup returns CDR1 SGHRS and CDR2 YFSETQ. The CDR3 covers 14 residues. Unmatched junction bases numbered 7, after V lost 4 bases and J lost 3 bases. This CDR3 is CASSPSDRVYEQYF. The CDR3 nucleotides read TGCGCCAGCAGCCCCTCCGACAGGGTCTACGAGCAGTACTTC.

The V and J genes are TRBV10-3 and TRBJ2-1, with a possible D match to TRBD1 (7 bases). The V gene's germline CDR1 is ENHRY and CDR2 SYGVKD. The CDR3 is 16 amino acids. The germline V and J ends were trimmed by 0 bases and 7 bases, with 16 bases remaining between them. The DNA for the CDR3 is TGTGCCATCAGTGAGTCGGGCCCCCAGGGGGGTAATGAGCAGTTCTTC. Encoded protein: CAISESGPQGGNEQFF.

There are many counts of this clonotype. The CDR3 spells CASSPQPDQWEQFF. CDR3 DNA sequence: TGTGCCAGCTCACCACAGCCCGATCAATGGGAGCAGTTCTTC. The chain couples TRBV18 to TRBJ2-1; D gene unclear. This CDR3 contains 14 residues. Germline CDR1 is KGHSH and CDR2 is LQKENI. The V and J ends lost 1 base and 10 bases respectively, with 14 bases between them.